This TCR beta chain was captured by sequencing in a study of identifying expanded T cells in peripheral blood. Regarding the study as a whole: Roughly two-week clone count variance significantly increased as total template count grew. Differentially abundant clones: about 1.3 between replicates, around 16 at approximately two weeks, approximately 18 at four.

Healthy donors had no documented immune events, such as infections, while sampled. Profiling relied on immunoSEQ multiplex PCR, and the TCRdb table lists in-frame clones only, not all of them. The table lists just under 65,000 clones, approximately 87% of them singletons. To note about this clone: Its target is unknown.

CDR3 length: 16 amino acids. V lost 4 bases, J lost 0 bases, and 8 bases stayed unmatched. The germline V gene has CDR1 SGHTA and CDR2 FQGNSA. The genes are TRBV7-2 and TRBJ1-1, with 7 positions matching TRBD1. Input material: blood. The sequence was obtained from a person between 18 and 70 years old in good health. The CDR3 loop is CASSSRQGGMNTEAFF. The DNA of the CDR3 is TGTGCCAGCAGCTCCCGGCAGGGGGGGATGAACACTGAAGCTTTCTTT. The whole variable domain, filled in from reference TRBV7-2 and TRBJ1-1, reads GAGVSQSPSNKVTEKGKDVELRCDPISGHTALYWYRQSLGQGLEFLIYFQGNSAPDKSGLPSDRFSAERTGGSVSTLTIQRTQQEDSAVYLCASSSRQGGMNTEAFFGQGTRLTVV.